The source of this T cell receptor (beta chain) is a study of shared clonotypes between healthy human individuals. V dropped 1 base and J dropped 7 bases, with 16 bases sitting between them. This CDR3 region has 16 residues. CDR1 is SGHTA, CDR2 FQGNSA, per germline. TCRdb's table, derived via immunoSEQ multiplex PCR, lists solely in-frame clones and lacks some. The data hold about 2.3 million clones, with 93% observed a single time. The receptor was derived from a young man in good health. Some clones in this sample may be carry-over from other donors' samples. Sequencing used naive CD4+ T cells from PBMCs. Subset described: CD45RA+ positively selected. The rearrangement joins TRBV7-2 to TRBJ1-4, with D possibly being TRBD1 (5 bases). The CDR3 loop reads CASSLVPATRGEKLFF. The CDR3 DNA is TGTGCCAGCAGCTTAGTCCCGGCGACTAGGGGTGAAAAACTGTTTTTT.